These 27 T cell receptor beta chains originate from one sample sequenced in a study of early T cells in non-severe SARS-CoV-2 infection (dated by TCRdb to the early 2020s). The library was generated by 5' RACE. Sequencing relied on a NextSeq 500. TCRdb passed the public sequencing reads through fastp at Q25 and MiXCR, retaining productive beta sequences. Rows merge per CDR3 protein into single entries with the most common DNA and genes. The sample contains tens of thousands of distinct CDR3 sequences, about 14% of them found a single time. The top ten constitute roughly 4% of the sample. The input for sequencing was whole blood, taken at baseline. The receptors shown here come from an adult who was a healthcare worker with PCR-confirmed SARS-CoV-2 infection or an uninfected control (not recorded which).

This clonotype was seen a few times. DNA for the CDR3: TGTGCGATCATCCTCGGCGGGGAGCTGTTTTTT. It translates to CAIILGGELFF. The rearrangement joins TRBV19 to TRBJ2-2; unclear D gene. CDR3 length: 11 residues. Germline V gene sequence: CDR1 LNHDA, CDR2 SQIVND (reference sequence).

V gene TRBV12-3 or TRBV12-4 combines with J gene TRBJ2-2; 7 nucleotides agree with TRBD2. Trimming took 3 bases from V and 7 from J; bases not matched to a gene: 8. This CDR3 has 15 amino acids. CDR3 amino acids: CASSFRGLVNGELFF. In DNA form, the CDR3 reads TGTGCCAGCAGTTTTCGCGGACTAGTTAACGGGGAGCTGTTTTTT.

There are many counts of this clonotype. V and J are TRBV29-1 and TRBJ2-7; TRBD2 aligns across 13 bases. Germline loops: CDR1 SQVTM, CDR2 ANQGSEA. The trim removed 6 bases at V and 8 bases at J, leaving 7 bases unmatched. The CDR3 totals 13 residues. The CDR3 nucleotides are TGCAGCGTCCCCGGACTAGCGGGAGAAAAGCAGTACTTC. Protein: CSVPGLAGEKQYF.

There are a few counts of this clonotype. The CDR3 protein is CASTREVNQPQHF. The DNA of the CDR3 is TGTGCCAGCACTAGGGAAGTCAATCAGCCCCAGCATTTT. The rearrangement uses TRBV2 and TRBJ1-5; the D is unclear. CDR3 length: 13 residues. The V gene's germline CDR1 is SNHLY and CDR2 FYNNEI. V lost 7 bases, J lost 3 bases, and 10 bases lay in between.

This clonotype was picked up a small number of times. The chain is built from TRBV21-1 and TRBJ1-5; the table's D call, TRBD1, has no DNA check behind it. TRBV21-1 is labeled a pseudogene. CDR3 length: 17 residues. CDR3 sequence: CASSKPYDRVSTQPQHF. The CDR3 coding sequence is TGTGCCAGCAGCAAACCCTATGACAGGGTGTCGACTCAGCCCCAGCATTTT.

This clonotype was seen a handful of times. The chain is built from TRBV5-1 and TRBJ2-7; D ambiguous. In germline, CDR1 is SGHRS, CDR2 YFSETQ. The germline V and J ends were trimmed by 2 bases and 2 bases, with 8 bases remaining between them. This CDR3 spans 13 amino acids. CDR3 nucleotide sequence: TGCGCCAGCAGCTTAGAAGTAACCTACGAGCAGTACTTC. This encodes CASSLEVTYEQYF.

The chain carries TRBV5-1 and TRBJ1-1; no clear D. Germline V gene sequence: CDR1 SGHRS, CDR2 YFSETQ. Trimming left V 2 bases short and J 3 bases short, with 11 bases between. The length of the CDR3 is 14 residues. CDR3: CASSLKGDDTEAFF. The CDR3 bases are TGCGCCAGCAGCTTAAAGGGCGACGACACTGAAGCTTTCTTT. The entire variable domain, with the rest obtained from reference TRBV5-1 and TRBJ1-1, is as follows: KAGVTQTPRYLIKTRGQQVTLSCSPISGHRSVSWYQQTPGQGLQFLFEYFSETQRNKGNFPGRFSGRQFSNSRSEMNVSTLELGDSALYLCASSLKGDDTEAFFGQGTRLTVV.

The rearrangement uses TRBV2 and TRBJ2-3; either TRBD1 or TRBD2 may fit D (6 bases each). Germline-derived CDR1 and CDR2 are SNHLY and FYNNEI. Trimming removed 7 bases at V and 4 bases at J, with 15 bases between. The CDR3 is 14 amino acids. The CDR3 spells CASTKQGTSDTQYF. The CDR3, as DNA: TGTGCCAGCACCAAGCAGGGGACTTCAGATACGCAGTATTTT.

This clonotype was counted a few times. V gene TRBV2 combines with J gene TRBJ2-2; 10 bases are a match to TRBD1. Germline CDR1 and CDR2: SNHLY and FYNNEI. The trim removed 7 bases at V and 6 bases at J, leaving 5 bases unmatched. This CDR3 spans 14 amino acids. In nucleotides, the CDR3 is TGTGCCAGCAACCGGGACAGGGGCTCCGGGGAGCTGTTTTTT. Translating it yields CASNRDRGSGELFF.

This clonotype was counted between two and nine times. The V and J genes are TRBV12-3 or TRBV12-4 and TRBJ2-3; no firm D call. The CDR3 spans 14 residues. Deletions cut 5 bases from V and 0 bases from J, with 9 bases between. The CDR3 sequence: CASSPAASTDTQYF. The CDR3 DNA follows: TGTGCCAGCAGTCCCGCAGCGAGCACAGATACGCAGTATTTT.

DNA for the CDR3: TGTGCCAGCAGTAGTTCCGGGACAGGGACCGGGGAGCTGTTTTTT. Its translation is CASSSSGTGTGELFF. This sequence joins TRBV28 and TRBJ2-2, with TRBD1 matching 9 bases. The CDR3 loop spans 15 amino acids. The junction had 6 bases not matched to a gene; V was cut back by 5 bases and J by 5 bases. CDR1 is MDHEN, CDR2 SYDVKM, per germline.

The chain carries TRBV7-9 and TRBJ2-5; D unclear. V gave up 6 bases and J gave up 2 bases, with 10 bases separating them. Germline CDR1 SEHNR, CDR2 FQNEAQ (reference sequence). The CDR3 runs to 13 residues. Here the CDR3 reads CASRDSPQETQYF. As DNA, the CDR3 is TGTGCCAGCAGGGATTCGCCGCAAGAGACCCAGTACTTC.

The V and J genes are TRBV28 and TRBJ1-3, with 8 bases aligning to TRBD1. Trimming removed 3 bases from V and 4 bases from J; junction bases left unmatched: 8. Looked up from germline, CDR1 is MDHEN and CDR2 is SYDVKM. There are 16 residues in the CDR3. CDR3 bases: TGTGCCAGCAGTTTTCGGACAGGGACGGGCGGAAACACCATATATTTT. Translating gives CASSFRTGTGGNTIYF.

The DNA for the CDR3 is TGTGCCAGCAGCTCCCCCGGCTCCTACGAGCAGTACTTC. Protein sequence: CASSSPGSYEQYF. The V gene is TRBV7-9, the J gene TRBJ2-7; no firm D call. The germline gives CDR1 SEHNR, CDR2 FQNEAQ (reference sequence). The CDR3 spans 13 residues. V lost 4 bases and J lost 0, with 7 bases in between.

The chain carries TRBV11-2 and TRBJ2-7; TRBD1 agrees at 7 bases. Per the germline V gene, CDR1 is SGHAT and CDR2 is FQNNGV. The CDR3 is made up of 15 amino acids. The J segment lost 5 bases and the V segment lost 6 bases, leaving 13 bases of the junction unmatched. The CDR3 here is CASRPPQDRKNEQYF. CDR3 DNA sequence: TGTGCCAGCAGACCTCCTCAGGACAGGAAGAACGAGCAGTACTTC.

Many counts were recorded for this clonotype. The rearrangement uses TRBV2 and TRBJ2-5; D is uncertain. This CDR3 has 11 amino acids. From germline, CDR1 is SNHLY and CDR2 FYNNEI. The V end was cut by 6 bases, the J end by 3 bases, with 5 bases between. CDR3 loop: CASSYEETQYF. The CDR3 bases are TGTGCCAGCAGCTATGAAGAGACCCAGTACTTC.

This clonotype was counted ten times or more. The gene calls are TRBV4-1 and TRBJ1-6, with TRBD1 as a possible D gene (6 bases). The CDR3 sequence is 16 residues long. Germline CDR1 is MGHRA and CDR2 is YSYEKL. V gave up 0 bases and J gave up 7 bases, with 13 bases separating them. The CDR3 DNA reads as TGCGCCAGCAGCCAAGATAAAGGGGGGGAGAATTCACCCCTCCACTTT. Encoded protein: CASSQDKGGENSPLHF.

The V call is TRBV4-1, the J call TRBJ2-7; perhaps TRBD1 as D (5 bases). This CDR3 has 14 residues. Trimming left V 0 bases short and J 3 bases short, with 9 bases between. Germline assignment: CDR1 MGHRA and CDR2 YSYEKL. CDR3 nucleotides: TGCGCCAGCAGCCAAGATATCAGGGACTACGAGCAGTACTTC. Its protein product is CASSQDIRDYEQYF.

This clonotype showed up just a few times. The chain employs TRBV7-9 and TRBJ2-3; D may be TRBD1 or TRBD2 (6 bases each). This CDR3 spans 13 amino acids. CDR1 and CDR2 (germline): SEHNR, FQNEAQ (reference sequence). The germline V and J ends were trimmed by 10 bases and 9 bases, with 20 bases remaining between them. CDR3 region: CATHWGDGGTQYF. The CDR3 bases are TGTGCCACTCACTGGGGAGACGGGGGCACGCAGTATTTT.

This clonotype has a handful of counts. The CDR3 DNA reads as TGCAGCGTCCTAGGGGGGGTCCAAGAGACCCAGTACTTC. The encoded protein is CSVLGGVQETQYF. The chain joins TRBV29-1 to TRBJ2-5, with a weak D call TRBD2 (7 bases). V lost 6 bases, J lost 1 base, and 12 bases lay in between. The CDR3 consists of 13 residues. Germline CDR1 reads SQVTM; CDR2 reads ANQGSEA.

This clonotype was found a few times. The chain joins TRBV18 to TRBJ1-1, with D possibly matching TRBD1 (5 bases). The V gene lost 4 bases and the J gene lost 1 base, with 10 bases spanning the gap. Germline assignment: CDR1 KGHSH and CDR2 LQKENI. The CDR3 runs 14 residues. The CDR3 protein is CASSLTASNTEAFF. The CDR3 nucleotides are TGTGCCAGCTCACTGACAGCGTCGAACACTGAAGCTTTCTTT.

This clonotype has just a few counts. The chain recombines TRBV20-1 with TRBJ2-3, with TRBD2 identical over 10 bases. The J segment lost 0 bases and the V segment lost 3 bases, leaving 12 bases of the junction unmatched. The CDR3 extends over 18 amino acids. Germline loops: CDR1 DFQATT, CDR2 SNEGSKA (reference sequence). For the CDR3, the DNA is TGCAGTGCTAGCGGGGTAGCGGGGGGCCCTGACAGCACAGATACGCAGTATTTT. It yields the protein CSASGVAGGPDSTDTQYF.

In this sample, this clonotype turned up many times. The CDR3 reads CASSPRTSSTDTQYF. CDR3 in DNA: TGTGCCAGCAGCCCCCGGACTAGCTCCACAGATACGCAGTATTTT. This rearrangement joins TRBV4-2 to TRBJ2-3; 8 nucleotides line up with TRBD2. Germline V CDR1 and CDR2: LGHNA, YNFKEQ. This CDR3 has 15 residues. After removal of 4 bases from V and 2 bases from J, the junction contained 5 bases not matched to a gene.

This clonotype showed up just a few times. The CDR3 reads CASSAGSGSYEQYF. CDR3 sequence (DNA): TGTGCCAGCAGCGCCGGTTCCGGGTCGTACGAGCAGTACTTC. The chain has TRBV27 and TRBJ2-7; D is unclear. Germline CDR1 and CDR2: MNHEY and SMNVEV (reference sequence). Deletions cut 6 bases from V and 4 bases from J, with 16 bases between. The CDR3 totals 14 residues.

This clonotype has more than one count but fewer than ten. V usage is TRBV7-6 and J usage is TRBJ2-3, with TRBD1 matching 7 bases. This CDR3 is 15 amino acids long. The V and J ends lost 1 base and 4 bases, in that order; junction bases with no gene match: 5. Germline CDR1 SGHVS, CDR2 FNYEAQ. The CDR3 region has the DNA TGTGCCAGCAGCTTAGGAGGGGGCTTGGCAGATACGCAGTATTTT. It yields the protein CASSLGGGLADTQYF.

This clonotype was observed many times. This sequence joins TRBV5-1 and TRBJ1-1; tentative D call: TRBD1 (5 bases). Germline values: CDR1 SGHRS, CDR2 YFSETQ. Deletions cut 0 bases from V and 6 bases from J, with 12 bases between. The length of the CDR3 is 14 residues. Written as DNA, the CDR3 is TGCGCCAGCAGCTTGGCAGGGAACGGTCCTGAAGCTTTCTTT. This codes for CASSLAGNGPEAFF.

The CDR3 loop is CSATGVPEYTEAFF. CDR3 coding DNA: TGCAGCGCCACAGGGGTGCCCGAGTACACTGAAGCTTTCTTT. The chain employs TRBV29-1 and TRBJ1-1; 7 bases are shared with TRBD1. CDR3 size: 14 residues. Trimming at V came to 7 bases and at J to 3 bases, leaving 11 bases not matched to a gene. Per germline, CDR1 SQVTM and CDR2 ANQGSEA.